The text below deals with one T cell receptor (beta chain). Antigen: not known. The PCR employed 60 Vbeta primers together with 13 Jbeta primers. Some clones are missing from TCRdb's copy, which holds only in-frame ones; the method was immunoSEQ multiplex PCR. The sample has 150,000 to 200,000 clones, 82% seen once. Looked up from germline, CDR1 is LNHDA and CDR2 is SQIVND (reference sequence). The CDR3 is made up of 13 amino acids. Trimming shortened V by 4 bases and J by 5 bases, and 9 bases separated the two germline ends. This sample was included in a study of cytomegalovirus exposure and HLA in healthy donors. The study, taken as a whole, reports: Later analysis reportedly placed an Asian-associated ancestry cluster below the roughly 700-donor mean in N-insertions.

This clonotype was obtained from a girl under 18 in good health and CMV-seropositive. The chain uses TRBV19 and TRBJ1-3; unclear D gene. Input material: PBMCs. The CDR3 loop is CASSTSERNTIYF. CDR3 coding DNA: TGTGCCAGTAGTACCTCCGAGCGAAACACCATATATTTT.